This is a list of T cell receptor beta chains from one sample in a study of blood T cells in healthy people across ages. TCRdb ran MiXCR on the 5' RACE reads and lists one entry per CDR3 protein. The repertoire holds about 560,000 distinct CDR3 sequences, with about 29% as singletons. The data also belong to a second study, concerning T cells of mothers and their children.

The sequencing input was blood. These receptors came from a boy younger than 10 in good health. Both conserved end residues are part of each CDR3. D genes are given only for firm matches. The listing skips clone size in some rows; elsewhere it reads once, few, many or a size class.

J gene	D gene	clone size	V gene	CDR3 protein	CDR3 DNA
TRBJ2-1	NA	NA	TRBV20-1	CSARGGRSSYNEQFF	TGCAGTGCTAGAGGGGGGCGGAGCTCCTACAATGAGCAGTTCTTC
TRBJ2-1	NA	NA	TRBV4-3	CASSHDGGGNEQFF	TGCGCCAGCAGCCACGACGGAGGGGGCAATGAGCAGTTCTTC
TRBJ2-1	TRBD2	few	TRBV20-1	CSARGAGVWNEQFF	TGCAGTGCTAGAGGGGCGGGAGTTTGGAATGAGCAGTTCTTC
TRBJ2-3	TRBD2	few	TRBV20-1	CSARDGGAGETDTQYF	TGCAGTGCTAGAGATGGAGGAGCGGGAGAGACAGATACGCAGTATTTT
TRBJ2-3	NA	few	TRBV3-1	CASSQAGDEDTQYF	TGTGCCAGCAGCCAAGCGGGGGATGAAGATACGCAGTATTTT
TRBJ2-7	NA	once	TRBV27	CASSLSGGGSEQYF	TGTGCCAGCAGTTTATCGGGCGGAGGGAGCGAGCAGTACTTC
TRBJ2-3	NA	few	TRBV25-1	CASMGLPTTDTQYF	TGTGCCAGCATGGGACTCCCTACCACAGATACGCAGTATTTT
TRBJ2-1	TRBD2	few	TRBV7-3	CASSLWASGGSSSYNEQFF	TGTGCCAGCAGCTTATGGGCTAGCGGGGGCTCAAGCTCCTACAATGAGCAGTTCTTC
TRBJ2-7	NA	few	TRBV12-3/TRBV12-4	CASSLFLGSYEQYF	TGTGCCAGCAGTTTATTTCTTGGGAGCTACGAGCAGTACTTC
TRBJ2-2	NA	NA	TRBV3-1	CASSPWTGELFF	TGTGCCAGCAGCCCTTGGACCGGGGAGCTGTTTTTT
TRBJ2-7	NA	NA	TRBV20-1	CSARDDRERGGGPVIDYEQYF	TGCAGTGCTAGAGATGATCGGGAACGGGGAGGGGGTCCGGTAATAGACTACGAGCAGTACTTC
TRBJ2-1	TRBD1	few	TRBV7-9	CASSEGQPLTFYNEQFF	TGTGCCAGCAGCGAGGGACAGCCACTGACATTCTACAATGAGCAGTTCTTC
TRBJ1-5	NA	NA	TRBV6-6	CASSQRWAESNQPQHF	TGTGCCAGCAGTCAACGATGGGCGGAGAGCAATCAGCCCCAGCATTTT
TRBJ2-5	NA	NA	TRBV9	CASSALPLGGQGTQYF	TGTGCCAGCAGCGCACTCCCGCTCGGGGGCCAGGGGACCCAGTACTTC
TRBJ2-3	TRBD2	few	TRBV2	CASSSLAGSDTQYF	TGTGCCAGCAGTTCTCTAGCGGGTTCAGATACGCAGTATTTT
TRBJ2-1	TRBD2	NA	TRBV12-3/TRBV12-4	CASSWTSGRGEQFF	TGTGCCAGCAGCTGGACTAGCGGGAGAGGCGAGCAGTTCTTC
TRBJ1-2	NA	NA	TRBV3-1	CASSPIGVGYGYTF	TGTGCCAGCAGCCCCATCGGGGTTGGGTATGGCTACACCTTC
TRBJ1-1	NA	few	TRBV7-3	CASSETPKWNTEAFF	TGTGCCAGCAGCGAGACCCCCAAGTGGAACACTGAAGCTTTCTTT
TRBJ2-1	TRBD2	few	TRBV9	CASSVELAGVGYNEQFF	TGTGCCAGCAGCGTAGAATTAGCGGGAGTTGGGTACAATGAGCAGTTCTTC
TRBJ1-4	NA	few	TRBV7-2	CASSLQGGGEKLFF	TGTGCCAGCAGCTTACAGGGTGGAGGAGAAAAACTGTTTTTT
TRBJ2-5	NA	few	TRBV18	CASSPRGNETPYF	TGTGCCAGCTCACCACGGGGGAACGAAACCCCTTACTTC
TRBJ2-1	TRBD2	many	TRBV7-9	CASSGRLAGGPSSYNEQFF	TGTGCCAGCAGCGGCCGACTAGCGGGAGGCCCGAGCTCCTACAATGAGCAGTTCTTC
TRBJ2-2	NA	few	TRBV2	CASTTDGVNTGELFF	TGTGCCAGCACCACGGACGGGGTTAACACCGGGGAGCTGTTTTTT
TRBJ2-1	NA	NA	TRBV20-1	CSARSTGYNEQFF	TGCAGTGCTAGATCCACAGGTTACAATGAGCAGTTCTTC
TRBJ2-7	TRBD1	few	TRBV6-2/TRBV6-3	CASSYSTGQVYEQYF	TGTGCCAGCAGTTACTCGACGGGACAGGTCTACGAGCAGTACTTC
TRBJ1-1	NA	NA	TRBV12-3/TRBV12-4	CASMQQVNTEAFF	TGTGCCAGCATGCAACAGGTTAACACTGAAGCTTTCTTT
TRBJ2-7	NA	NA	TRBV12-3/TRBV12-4	CASSLSIYEQYF	TGTGCCAGCAGTTTAAGTATCTACGAGCAGTACTTC
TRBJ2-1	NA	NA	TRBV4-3	CASSQELKRKQFF	TGCGCCAGCAGCCAAGAACTGAAGAGAAAGCAGTTCTTC
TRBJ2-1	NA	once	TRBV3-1	CASSQDKGGGASYNEQFF	TGTGCCAGCAGCCAAGATAAAGGAGGGGGAGCGTCCTACAATGAGCAGTTCTTC
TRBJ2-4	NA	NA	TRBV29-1	CSVVGPGFLGNIQYF	TGTAGCGTTGTGGGGCCGGGATTCCTCGGAAACATTCAGTACTTC
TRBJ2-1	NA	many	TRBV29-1	CSVEAPAGTPMEQFF	TGCAGCGTTGAGGCCCCAGCGGGTACCCCAATGGAGCAGTTCTTC
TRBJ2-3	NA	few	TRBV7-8	CASSLDQRTQDTQYF	TGTGCCAGCAGCTTAGATCAGCGGACACAGGATACGCAGTATTTT
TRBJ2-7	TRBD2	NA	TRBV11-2	CASVGLAGFRHSYEQYF	TGTGCCAGCGTGGGACTAGCGGGATTCAGACATTCCTACGAGCAGTACTTC
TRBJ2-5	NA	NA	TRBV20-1	CSARKSGPETQYF	TGCAGTGCTAGGAAGAGCGGTCCGGAGACCCAGTACTTC
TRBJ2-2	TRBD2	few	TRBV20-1	CSEPQREVAGELFF	TGCAGCGAACCCCAGCGGGAGGTCGCCGGGGAGCTGTTTTTT